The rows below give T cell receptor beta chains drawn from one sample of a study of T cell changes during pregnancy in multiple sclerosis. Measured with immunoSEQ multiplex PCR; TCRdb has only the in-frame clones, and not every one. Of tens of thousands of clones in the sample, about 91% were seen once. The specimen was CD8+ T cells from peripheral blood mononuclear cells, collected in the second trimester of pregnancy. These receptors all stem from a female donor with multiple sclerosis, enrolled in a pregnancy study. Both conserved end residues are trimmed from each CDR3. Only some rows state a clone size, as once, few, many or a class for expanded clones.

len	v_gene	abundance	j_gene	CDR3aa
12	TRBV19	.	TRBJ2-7	ASSIPGDENEQY
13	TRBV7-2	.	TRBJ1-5	ASSLYGGSNQPQH
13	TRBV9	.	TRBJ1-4	ASSVSDRWNEKLF
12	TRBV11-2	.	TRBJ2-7	ASSLRTGAYEQY
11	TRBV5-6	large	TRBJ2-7	ASSFGVSYEQY
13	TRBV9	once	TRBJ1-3	ASSDQGGAGNTIY
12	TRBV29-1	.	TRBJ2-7	SVVGTGRAYEQY
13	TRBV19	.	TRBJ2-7	ASSASITTTHEQY
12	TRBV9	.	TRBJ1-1	ASSSWTGNTEAF
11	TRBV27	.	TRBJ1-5	ASSLGGVQPQH
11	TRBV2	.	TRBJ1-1	ASSEEGDTEAF
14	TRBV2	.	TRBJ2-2	ASSEARTGDTGELF
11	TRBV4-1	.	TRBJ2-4	ASSQGRGSVQY
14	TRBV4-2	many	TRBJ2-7	ASSQDLARGVDGQY
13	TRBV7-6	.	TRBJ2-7	ASSSSGTGDPEQY
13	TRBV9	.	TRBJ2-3	ASSVESGAADTQY
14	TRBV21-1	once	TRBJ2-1	ASSKRSGGEQDEQF
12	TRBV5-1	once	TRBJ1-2	ASSLHGEDYGYT
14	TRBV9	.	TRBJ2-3	ASSAGGSGGAYTQY